These T cell receptor beta chains were read from a single sample in a study of beta chain features in type 1 diabetes. The table came from immunoSEQ multiplex PCR; TCRdb's copy has only in-frame clones and leaves some out. Here the sample spans a few hundred thousand clones, 9.6% being singletons. Material for sequencing was naive CD4+ T cells from blood. These receptors were taken from a woman aged 18-30 years in good health. The CDR3 runs from the conserved cysteine through the conserved F or W. Each record gives: D gene, V gene, J gene, clone size, CDR3 protein, CDR3 DNA. D genes are given only for firm matches. Clone size is stated in some rows and not others, as once, few, many or a class when expanded.

D gene: -; V gene: TRBV11-2; J gene: TRBJ2-7; clone size: -; CDR3 protein: CASSLGSPHYEQYF; CDR3 DNA: TGTGCCAGCAGCTTAGGCAGTCCACACTACGAGCAGTACTTC
D gene: -; V gene: TRBV7-9; J gene: TRBJ1-2; clone size: -; CDR3 protein: CASSLAPTDTNYGYTF; CDR3 DNA: TGTGCCAGCAGCTTAGCTCCTACAGATACTAACTATGGCTACACCTTC
D gene: -; V gene: TRBV4-2; J gene: TRBJ2-7; clone size: many; CDR3 protein: CASSQGGGDQYF; CDR3 DNA: TGTGCCAGCAGCCAAGGAGGAGGAGACCAGTACTTC
D gene: TRBD2; V gene: TRBV2; J gene: TRBJ2-1; clone size: few; CDR3 protein: CASSASKVASGGYNEQFF; CDR3 DNA: TGTGCCAGCAGTGCCTCAAAGGTGGCTAGCGGGGGCTACAATGAGCAGTTCTTC
D gene: -; V gene: TRBV6-5; J gene: TRBJ2-3; clone size: -; CDR3 protein: CASSWNGVASDTQYF; CDR3 DNA: TGTGCCAGCAGTTGGAATGGGGTAGCGTCAGATACGCAGTATTTT
D gene: -; V gene: TRBV6-5; J gene: TRBJ2-1; clone size: few; CDR3 protein: CASSYRGNNEQFF; CDR3 DNA: TGTGCCAGCAGTTATCGGGGAAACAATGAGCAGTTCTTC
D gene: -; V gene: TRBV7-2; J gene: TRBJ2-7; clone size: many; CDR3 protein: CASSSLYEQYF; CDR3 DNA: TGTGCCAGCAGCTCTCTCTACGAGCAGTACTTC
D gene: TRBD2; V gene: TRBV5-1; J gene: TRBJ2-5; clone size: -; CDR3 protein: CASSAPRAGGMETQYF; CDR3 DNA: TGCGCCAGCAGCGCCCCTCGGGCGGGGGGGATGGAGACCCAGTACTTC
D gene: -; V gene: TRBV4-1; J gene: TRBJ1-1; clone size: few; CDR3 protein: CASSPSGVNPEAFF; CDR3 DNA: TGCGCCAGCAGCCCCTCAGGGGTGAACCCTGAAGCTTTCTTT
D gene: TRBD1; V gene: TRBV9; J gene: TRBJ2-6; clone size: many; CDR3 protein: CASSPRTGVSSGANVLTF; CDR3 DNA: TGTGCCAGCAGCCCCAGGACAGGGGTCAGCTCTGGGGCCAACGTCCTGACTTTC
D gene: -; V gene: TRBV13; J gene: TRBJ1-1; clone size: -; CDR3 protein: CASSWPRRGMNTEAFF; CDR3 DNA: TGTGCCAGCAGCTGGCCGAGACGCGGGATGAACACTGAAGCTTTCTTT
D gene: -; V gene: TRBV29-1; J gene: TRBJ1-3; clone size: -; CDR3 protein: CSVVVRGFGNTIYF; CDR3 DNA: TGCAGCGTTGTTGTCAGGGGCTTTGGAAACACCATATATTTT
D gene: TRBD1; V gene: TRBV19; J gene: TRBJ1-6; clone size: few; CDR3 protein: CASSGQANSPLHF; CDR3 DNA: TGTGCCAGTAGCGGACAGGCGAATTCACCCCTCCACTTT
D gene: -; V gene: TRBV5-4; J gene: TRBJ2-4; clone size: few; CDR3 protein: CASSSDMNKNIQYF; CDR3 DNA: TGTGCCAGCAGCTCGGACATGAACAAAAACATTCAGTACTTC
D gene: -; V gene: TRBV27; J gene: TRBJ1-2; clone size: -; CDR3 protein: CASSLGTGIYGYTF; CDR3 DNA: TGTGCCAGCAGTTTGGGAACAGGGATCTATGGCTACACCTTC
D gene: TRBD1; V gene: TRBV14; J gene: TRBJ1-1; clone size: -; CDR3 protein: CASSLLRQGSEAFF; CDR3 DNA: TGTGCCAGCAGCCTCCTTAGACAGGGGTCTGAAGCTTTCTTT
D gene: TRBD1; V gene: TRBV4-1; J gene: TRBJ2-2; clone size: few; CDR3 protein: CASSQHRTGGGTGELFF; CDR3 DNA: TGCGCCAGCAGCCAGCACCGGACAGGGGGTGGCACCGGGGAGCTGTTTTTT
D gene: -; V gene: TRBV25-1; J gene: TRBJ2-1; clone size: -; CDR3 protein: CASGSFSYNEQFF; CDR3 DNA: TGTGCCAGCGGGAGCTTCTCCTACAATGAGCAGTTCTTC
D gene: -; V gene: TRBV2; J gene: TRBJ2-6; clone size: few; CDR3 protein: CASREQGPGANVLTF; CDR3 DNA: TGTGCCAGCAGAGAACAGGGTCCTGGGGCCAACGTCCTGACTTTC
D gene: TRBD1; V gene: TRBV5-1; J gene: TRBJ1-1; clone size: -; CDR3 protein: CASSNRDRDVVGTEAFF; CDR3 DNA: TGCGCCAGCAGCAACCGGGACAGGGATGTGGTGGGCACTGAAGCTTTCTTT
D gene: TRBD1; V gene: TRBV7-9; J gene: TRBJ2-1; clone size: -; CDR3 protein: CASSLVQGKYNEQFF; CDR3 DNA: TGTGCCAGCAGCTTAGTACAGGGGAAGTACAATGAGCAGTTCTTC
D gene: -; V gene: TRBV18; J gene: TRBJ2-1; clone size: -; CDR3 protein: CASSLKAKGPYNEQFF; CDR3 DNA: TGTGCCAGCTCACTAAAGGCTAAGGGGCCCTACAATGAGCAGTTCTTC
D gene: -; V gene: TRBV29-1; J gene: TRBJ1-1; clone size: -; CDR3 protein: CSTRTSPGDTEAFF; CDR3 DNA: TGCAGCACTCGTACGAGTCCAGGGGACACTGAAGCTTTCTTT
D gene: TRBD1; V gene: TRBV27; J gene: TRBJ2-3; clone size: few; CDR3 protein: CASSLETGGSTDTQYF; CDR3 DNA: TGTGCCAGCAGTTTAGAGACAGGGGGCAGCACAGATACGCAGTATTTT
D gene: TRBD2; V gene: TRBV5-1; J gene: TRBJ2-7; clone size: few; CDR3 protein: CASSADTGRREQYF; CDR3 DNA: TGCGCCAGCAGCGCAGATACCGGGAGGAGAGAGCAGTACTTC
D gene: -; V gene: TRBV7-9; J gene: TRBJ2-2; clone size: few; CDR3 protein: CASSLALGAGSPGELFF; CDR3 DNA: TGTGCCAGCAGCTTAGCGCTGGGAGCAGGCTCGCCCGGGGAGCTGTTTTTT
D gene: -; V gene: TRBV30; J gene: TRBJ2-5; clone size: -; CDR3 protein: CAWSVLTGGIQETQYF; CDR3 DNA: TGTGCCTGGAGTGTACTTACAGGCGGGATCCAAGAGACCCAGTACTTC
D gene: TRBD1; V gene: TRBV29-1; J gene: TRBJ2-5; clone size: -; CDR3 protein: CSVAKGQGAETQYF; CDR3 DNA: TGCAGCGTTGCGAAGGGACAGGGGGCCGAGACCCAGTACTTC
D gene: -; V gene: TRBV7-3; J gene: TRBJ2-1; clone size: -; CDR3 protein: CASSSRDANEQFF; CDR3 DNA: TGTGCCAGCAGCTCCCGAGATGCGAATGAGCAGTTCTTC
D gene: TRBD1; V gene: TRBV19; J gene: TRBJ1-5; clone size: few; CDR3 protein: CASSITKQGALNQPQHF; CDR3 DNA: TGTGCCAGTAGTATAACTAAGCAGGGGGCCCTCAATCAGCCCCAGCATTTT
D gene: -; V gene: TRBV10-3; J gene: TRBJ2-7; clone size: -; CDR3 protein: CAISKITGSYEQYF; CDR3 DNA: TGTGCCATCAGTAAGATTACAGGATCCTACGAGCAGTACTTC
D gene: -; V gene: TRBV30; J gene: TRBJ1-1; clone size: few; CDR3 protein: CAWSLVTGPLGAFF; CDR3 DNA: TGTGCCTGGAGTCTAGTGACAGGCCCCCTTGGGGCTTTCTTT
D gene: -; V gene: TRBV11-2; J gene: TRBJ1-2; clone size: few; CDR3 protein: CASSLDSNYGYTF; CDR3 DNA: TGTGCCAGCAGCTTAGACAGTAACTATGGCTACACCTTC
D gene: TRBD1; V gene: TRBV6-5; J gene: TRBJ1-2; clone size: -; CDR3 protein: CASSYWGQGDYGYTF; CDR3 DNA: TGTGCCAGCAGTTACTGGGGACAGGGTGACTATGGCTACACCTTC
D gene: TRBD1; V gene: TRBV10-3; J gene: TRBJ1-2; clone size: few; CDR3 protein: CAIRKDRSYYGYTF; CDR3 DNA: TGTGCCATCAGGAAGGACAGGTCCTACTATGGCTACACCTTC
D gene: -; V gene: TRBV5-1; J gene: TRBJ1-1; clone size: -; CDR3 protein: CASSLEETALAFF; CDR3 DNA: TGCGCCAGCAGCTTGGAAGAGACTGCCCTGGCTTTCTTT
D gene: TRBD2; V gene: TRBV19; J gene: TRBJ2-3; clone size: few; CDR3 protein: CASSSLAGVYTDTQYF; CDR3 DNA: TGTGCCAGTAGTAGTCTAGCGGGAGTATACACAGATACGCAGTATTTT